A single count supports the clone carrying this T cell receptor beta chain. Libraries were prepared by immunoSEQ multiplex PCR; TCRdb keeps only in-frame clonotypes and omits some of them. The table lists tens of thousands of clones, approximately 80% of them singletons, with roughly 1.9% in the top ten. The source of the sample is a study of OX40 agonist ivuxolimab in advanced cancers. Germline CDR1 reads SEHNR; CDR2 reads FQNEAQ (reference sequence). There are 15 residues in the CDR3. Trimming cost V 5 bases and J 2 bases; bases outside gene matches: 4. J is TRBJ1-2 and V is TRBV7-9, with 11 bases that match TRBD1. The input for sequencing was CD4+ or CD8+ T cells sorted from blood, taken in a trial of the OX40 agonist ivuxolimab. This clonotype was obtained from an adult with an advanced solid tumor such as melanoma, head and neck, liver or kidney cancer. The CDR3 region has the DNA TGTGCCAGCAGCCTGGGACAGGGGGAGAACTATGGCTACACCTTC. It translates to CASSLGQGENYGYTF.